This entry concerns a single TCR beta chain. This CDR3 region has 16 residues. The sample belongs to a study of cytomegalovirus exposure and HLA in healthy donors. Study-wide context: Clustering assigned over 70% of the approximately 400 genotyped donors to the Caucasian-associated ancestry cluster.

The PCR had 60 Vbeta and 13 Jbeta primers. Here immunoSEQ multiplex PCR was the method, and the copy in TCRdb shows in-frame clones only, minus some. The table has about 150,000 clones, 79% seen once; the top ten hold around 6.5%. This receptor was identified in a man over 45 in good health and CMV-seropositive. The J gene is TRBJ2-3, the V gene TRBV21-1; no check of the table's D call, TRBD2, against the DNA was made. TRBV21-1 is a known pseudogene. Sequenced sample: PBMCs. As DNA, the CDR3 is TGTGCCAGCAGCAAACCCGAGGGCTGGTGCACAGATACGCAGTATTTT. Translation: CASSKPEGWCTDTQYF.